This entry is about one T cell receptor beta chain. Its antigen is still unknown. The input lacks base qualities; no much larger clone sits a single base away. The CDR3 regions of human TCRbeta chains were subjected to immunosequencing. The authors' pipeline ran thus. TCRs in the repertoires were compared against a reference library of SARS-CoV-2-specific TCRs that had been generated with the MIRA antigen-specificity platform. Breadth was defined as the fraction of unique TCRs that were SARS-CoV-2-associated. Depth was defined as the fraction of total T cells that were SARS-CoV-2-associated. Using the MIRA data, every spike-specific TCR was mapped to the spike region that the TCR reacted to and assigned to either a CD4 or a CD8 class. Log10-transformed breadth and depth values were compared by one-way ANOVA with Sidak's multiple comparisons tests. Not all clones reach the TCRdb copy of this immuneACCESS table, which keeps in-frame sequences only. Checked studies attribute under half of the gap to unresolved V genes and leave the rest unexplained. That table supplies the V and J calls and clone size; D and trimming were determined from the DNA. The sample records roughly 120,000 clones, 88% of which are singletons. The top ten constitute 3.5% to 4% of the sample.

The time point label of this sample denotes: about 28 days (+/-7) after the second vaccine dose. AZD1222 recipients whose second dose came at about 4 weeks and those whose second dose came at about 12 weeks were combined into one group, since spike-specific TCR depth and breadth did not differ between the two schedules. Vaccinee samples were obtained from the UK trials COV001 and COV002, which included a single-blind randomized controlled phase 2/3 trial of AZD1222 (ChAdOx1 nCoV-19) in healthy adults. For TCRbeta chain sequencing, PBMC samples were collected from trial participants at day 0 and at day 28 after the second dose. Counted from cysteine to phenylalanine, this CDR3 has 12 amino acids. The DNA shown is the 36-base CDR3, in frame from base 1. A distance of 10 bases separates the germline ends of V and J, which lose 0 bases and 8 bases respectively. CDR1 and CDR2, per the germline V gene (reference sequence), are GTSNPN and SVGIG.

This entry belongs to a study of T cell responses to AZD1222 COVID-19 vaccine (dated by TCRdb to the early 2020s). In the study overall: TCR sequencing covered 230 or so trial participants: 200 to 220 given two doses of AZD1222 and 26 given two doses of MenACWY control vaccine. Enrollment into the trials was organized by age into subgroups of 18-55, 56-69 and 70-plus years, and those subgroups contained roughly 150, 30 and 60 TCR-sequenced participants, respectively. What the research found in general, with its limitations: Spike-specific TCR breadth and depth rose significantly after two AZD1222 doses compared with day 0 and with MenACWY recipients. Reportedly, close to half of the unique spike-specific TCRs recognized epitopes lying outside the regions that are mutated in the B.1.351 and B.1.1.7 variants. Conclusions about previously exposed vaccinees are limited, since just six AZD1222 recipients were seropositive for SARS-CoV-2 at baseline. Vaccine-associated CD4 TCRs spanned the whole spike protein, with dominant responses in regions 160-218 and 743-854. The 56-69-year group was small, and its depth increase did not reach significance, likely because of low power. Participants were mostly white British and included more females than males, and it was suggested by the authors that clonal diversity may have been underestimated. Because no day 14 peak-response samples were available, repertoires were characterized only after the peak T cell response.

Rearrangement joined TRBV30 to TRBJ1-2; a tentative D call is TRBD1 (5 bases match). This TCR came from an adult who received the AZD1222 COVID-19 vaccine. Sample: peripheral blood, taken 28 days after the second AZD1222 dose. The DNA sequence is TGTGCCTGGAGTGTAGGGGTTGGAGGCTACACCTTC. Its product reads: CAWSVGVGGYTF. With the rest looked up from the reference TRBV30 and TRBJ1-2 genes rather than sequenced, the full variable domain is SQTIHQWPATLVQPVGSPLSLECTVEGTSNPNLYWYRQAAGRGLQLLFYSVGIGQISSEVPQNLSASRPQDRQFILSSKKLLLSDSGFYLCAWSVGVGGYTFGSGTRLTVV.